One sample yielded the 27 T cell receptor beta chains listed below, sequenced in a study of cytomegalovirus exposure and HLA in healthy donors. The study ran its PCR with 60 Vbeta and 13 Jbeta primers. TCRdb's table, derived via immunoSEQ multiplex PCR, lists solely in-frame clones and lacks some. The data contain 150,000 to 200,000 clones, about 81% of them singletons. Sequencing was carried out using PBMCs. The receptor source for this set is a woman between 50 and 59 years old in good health and CMV-seropositive.

CDR3 DNA: TGCGCCAGCAGCCACGGACAGGCCCCTTCTCCCATCTCTGGAAACACCATATATTTT. Translated, it gives CASSHGQAPSPISGNTIYF. The chain carries TRBV5-1 and TRBJ1-3, with 7 bases aligning to TRBD1. Germline V lookup: CDR1 SGHRS, CDR2 YFSETQ. V lost 4 bases and J lost 0; bases outside the gene matches: 16. The CDR3 extends over 19 amino acids.

The chain combines TRBV5-1 with TRBJ2-5; TRBD2 aligns across 7 bases. Germline V CDR1 and CDR2: SGHRS, YFSETQ. Losses at the gene ends were 6 bases for V and 5 bases for J; bases not matched to a gene: 13. CDR3 size: 15 residues. The CDR3 region has the DNA TGCGCCAGCAAACCACTAGCGTCCCAAGGGGAGACCCAGTACTTC. This codes for CASKPLASQGETQYF.

This rearrangement joins TRBV21-1 to TRBJ1-3. TRBV21-1 is a pseudogene. The CDR3 contains 14 residues. This chain's CDR3 is CASTLTRCRNTIYF. The CDR3, as DNA: TGTGCCAGCACCTTGACTCGGTGCCGAAACACCATATATTTT.

The chain couples TRBV6-5 to TRBJ2-2, with D possibly matching TRBD2 (7 bases). CDR3 length equals 13 residues. Germline-derived CDR1 and CDR2 are MNHEY and SVGAGI. V was shortened by 5 bases and J by 6 bases, with 10 bases between the two germline ends. The CDR3 DNA is TGTGCCAGCAGTCTAGGGGGGGCCGGGGAGCTGTTTTTT. It specifies CASSLGGAGELFF.

The chain couples TRBV27 to TRBJ1-1; D gene uncertain. Trimming took 6 bases from V and 0 from J, leaving 8 bases between them. Germline V gene sequence: CDR1 MNHEY, CDR2 SMNVEV (reference sequence). This CDR3 is built from 13 residues. In DNA form, the CDR3 reads TGTGCCAGCAGGGGCAGAGTGAACACTGAAGCTTTCTTT. Protein sequence: CASRGRVNTEAFF.

This sequence joins TRBV9 and TRBJ1-4; TRBD1 agrees at 10 bases. The CDR3 covers 15 residues. Germline V CDR1 and CDR2: SGDLS, YYNGEE. The V segment lost 1 base and the J segment 6 bases; nucleotides outside the gene matches: 3. In nucleotides, the CDR3 is TGTGCCAGCAGCGTACCGGACAGGGGGGATGAAAAACTGTTTTTT. It translates to CASSVPDRGDEKLFF.

The V call is TRBV2, the J call TRBJ2-3; 7 bases align to TRBD2. V was clipped by 8 bases and J by 7 bases; unmatched bases: 3. This CDR3 has 11 amino acids. Germline V gene lookup returns CDR1 SNHLY and CDR2 FYNNEI. The CDR3 here is CASRGEYTQYF. CDR3 DNA: TGTGCCAGCCGGGGGGAGTATACGCAGTATTTT.

V gene TRBV7-9 combines with J gene TRBJ1-2; 7 bases map to TRBD1. This CDR3 is built from 13 residues. Per the germline V gene, CDR1 is SEHNR and CDR2 is FQNEAQ (reference sequence). V lost 5 bases to trimming and J lost 8 bases; unmatched junction nucleotides: 8. CDR3 loop: CASSPNRGGGYTF. The CDR3 DNA sequence: TGTGCCAGCAGCCCAAACAGGGGTGGCGGCTACACCTTC.

V is TRBV30 and J is TRBJ1-2; 10 nucleotides align to TRBD1. The germline V gene has CDR1 GTSNPN and CDR2 SVGIG (reference sequence). The CDR3 is 15 residues long. Losses at the gene ends were 4 bases for V and 3 bases for J; bases not matched to a gene: 8. CDR3 sequence (DNA): TGTGCCTGGACCTCGGGACAGGGGTATTACTATGGCTACACCTTC. It is translated as CAWTSGQGYYYGYTF. Together with reference TRBV30 and TRBJ1-2, the CDR3 gives the full variable domain: SQTIHQWPATLVQPVGSPLSLECTVEGTSNPNLYWYRQAAGRGLQLLFYSVGIGQISSEVPQNLSASRPQDRQFILSSKKLLLSDSGFYLCAWTSGQGYYYGYTFGSGTRLTVV.

The chain links TRBV10-2 to TRBJ2-1, with 9 bases fitting TRBD1. This CDR3 spans 16 amino acids. Per germline, CDR1 WSHSY and CDR2 SAAADI. Trimming took 10 bases from V and 1 from J; bases not matched to a gene: 11. The CDR3 nucleotides read TGCGCCACCACTGGGGGACAGGGTGAATCCTACAATGAGCAGTTCTTC. Translating it yields CATTGGQGESYNEQFF.

The CDR3 reads CASSFRGYGYTF. In DNA, the CDR3 is TGTGCCAGCAGTTTCAGGGGCTATGGCTACACCTTC. The genes are TRBV28 and TRBJ1-2; possible D gene TRBD1, 6 bases. CDR1 and CDR2 (germline): MDHEN, SYDVKM. V gave up 3 bases and J gave up 4 bases, with 6 bases separating them. The CDR3 consists of 12 residues.

The chain employs TRBV5-1 and TRBJ1-1; D not resolved. The V and J ends lost 3 bases and 3 bases respectively, with 18 bases between them. The CDR3 covers 16 residues. Germline-derived CDR1 and CDR2 are SGHRS and YFSETQ. The CDR3 nucleotides read TGCGCCAGCAGCTCCCCACCGGGAGCAACCCACACTGAAGCTTTCTTT. As protein: CASSSPPGATHTEAFF.

The chain is built from TRBV7-9 and TRBJ1-6; possibly TRBD1 for D (5 bases). The CDR3 is 14 residues long. Germline V lookup: CDR1 SEHNR, CDR2 FQNEAQ (reference sequence). Trimming cost V 4 bases and J 5 bases, with 9 bases left between them. The DNA of the CDR3 is TGTGCCAGCAGCTCAGGGTTCGATAATTCACCCCTCCACTTT. Its translation is CASSSGFDNSPLHF. The entire variable domain, with the rest obtained from reference TRBV7-9 and TRBJ1-6, is as follows: DTGVSQNPRHKITKRGQNVTFRCDPISEHNRLYWYRQTLGQGPEFLTYFQNEAQLEKSRLLSDRFSAERPKGSFSTLEIQRTEQGDSAMYLCASSSGFDNSPLHFGNGTRLTVT.

The J gene is TRBJ2-5, the V gene TRBV7-8; D is uncertain. The end of the DNA aligns better with TRBJ2-7, so the J call may be wrong. Germline V gene lookup returns CDR1 SGHVS and CDR2 FQNEAQ. The CDR3 extends over 14 amino acids. CDR3 in DNA: TGTGCCAGCAGCTTAGAGCCTTCCTCCTACGAGCAGTACTTC. Its translation: CASSLEPSSYEQYF.

The chain uses TRBV5-4 and TRBJ1-1, with 12 positions matching TRBD1. Germline CDR1 and CDR2: SGHNT and YYREEE (reference sequence). The CDR3 has 15 amino acids. The junction had 7 bases not matched to a gene; V was cut back by 4 bases and J by 6 bases. CDR3: CASSRGTGGFAEAFF. CDR3 DNA sequence: TGTGCCAGCAGCAGAGGGACAGGGGGCTTCGCTGAAGCTTTCTTT.

V is TRBV20-1 and J is TRBJ2-7; no reliable D call. The V and J ends lost 6 bases and 7 bases respectively, with 13 bases between them. This CDR3 region has 11 residues. The germline CDR1 and CDR2 sequences are DFQATT and SNEGSKA (reference sequence). In DNA form, the CDR3 reads TGCAGTGCCCCCGGTCCAGGTGAGCAGTACTTC. Protein product: CSAPGPGEQYF.

The V gene is TRBV5-1, the J gene TRBJ1-4, with D maybe TRBD1 (5 bases). Trimming left V 1 base short and J 6 bases short, with 13 bases between. CDR3 length: 15 amino acids. The germline V gene encodes CDR1 SGHRS and CDR2 YFSETQ. Here the CDR3 DNA reads TGCGCCAGCAGCTTGTTTCTCGGCAGGGATGAAAAACTGTTTTTT. Protein sequence: CASSLFLGRDEKLFF.

The chain joins TRBV30 to TRBJ2-7, with a weak D call TRBD1 (7 bases). Germline CDR1 GTSNPN, CDR2 SVGIG (reference sequence). This CDR3 has 11 residues. The germline V and J ends were trimmed by 4 bases and 6 bases, with 10 bases remaining between them. CDR3 nucleotides: TGTGCCTGGACCCAGGGGGGCGAGCAGTACTTC. Amino acid sequence: CAWTQGGEQYF.

This clone was seen a few times. The gene calls are TRBV7-9 and TRBJ1-4; 8 bases are a match to TRBD1. J was trimmed by 6 bases and V by 2 bases; bases with no gene match: 8. The CDR3 is made up of 16 amino acids. Germline lookup yields CDR1 SEHNR and CDR2 FQNEAQ (reference sequence). Here the CDR3 reads CASSLRAGTGYEKLFF. Written as DNA, the CDR3 is TGTGCCAGCAGCTTAAGGGCCGGGACAGGCTATGAAAAACTGTTTTTT.

The rearrangement joins TRBV5-1 to TRBJ2-3; D unclear. Trimming stripped 4 bases from V and 0 bases from J, with 3 bases between. There are 12 residues in the CDR3. From germline, CDR1 is SGHRS and CDR2 YFSETQ. The chain's CDR3 is CASSPSTDTQYF. Written as DNA, the CDR3 is TGCGCCAGCAGCCCTAGCACAGATACGCAGTATTTT.

This clone was seen a single time. The chain couples TRBV30 to TRBJ2-6; TRBD2 matches 9 bases. Germline trimming cut 2 bases from V and 0 bases from J; bases unmatched to any gene: 8. CDR3 size: 18 residues. Looked up from germline, CDR1 is GTSNPN and CDR2 is SVGIG (reference sequence). The CDR3 DNA reads TGTGCCTGGAGTTTGGCAGCGGGGGGTTTCTCTGGGGCCAACGTCCTGACTTTC. Residues: CAWSLAAGGFSGANVLTF.

This clone occurred a few times. The J gene is TRBJ1-2, the V gene TRBV5-6; D possibly corresponds to TRBD1 (6 bases). Germline loops: CDR1 SGHDT, CDR2 YYEEEE. V lost 2 bases and J lost 2, with 10 bases in between. This CDR3 contains 14 residues. The CDR3 DNA reads as TGTGCCAGCAGCTTTGGACAGCCCAACTATGGCTACACCTTC. Translating gives CASSFGQPNYGYTF.

The V and J genes are TRBV6-5 and TRBJ2-1, with 7 bases matching TRBD2. The CDR3 extends over 15 amino acids. Germline V gene data show CDR1 as MNHEY and CDR2 as SVGAGI. Trimming took 5 bases from V and 4 from J; bases not matched to a gene: 8. CDR3 coding DNA: TGTGCCAGCAGTCGGCGCGGGGGAACATACAATGAGCAGTTCTTC. It codes for CASSRRGGTYNEQFF.

The chain employs TRBV2 and TRBJ2-5, with 9 bases identical to TRBD1. V was pared by 7 bases and J by 6 bases, with 6 bases of the junction left unmatched. The V gene's germline CDR1 is SNHLY and CDR2 FYNNEI. The CDR3 sequence is 13 residues long. The CDR3 spells CASMRDRDQTQYF. The CDR3, as DNA: TGTGCCAGCATGAGGGACAGGGATCAGACCCAGTACTTC.

This sequence joins TRBV7-2 and TRBJ1-2; 7 nucleotides align to TRBD1. Germline-derived CDR1 and CDR2 are SGHTA and FQGNSA. There are 13 residues in the CDR3. Losses at the gene ends were 5 bases for V and 2 bases for J; bases not matched to a gene: 2. The CDR3 sequence: CASSPQGNYGYTF. The CDR3 nucleotides are TGTGCCAGCAGCCCACAGGGGAACTATGGCTACACCTTC.

The chain uses TRBV5-6 and TRBJ1-2; 7 bases line up with TRBD1. Trimming at V came to 3 bases and at J to 2 bases, leaving 4 bases not matched to a gene. The germline V gene has CDR1 SGHDT and CDR2 YYEEEE. The CDR3 runs 14 residues. CDR3 in DNA: TGTGCCAGCAGCTGGCCGGGACAGAACTATGGCTACACCTTC. Translation: CASSWPGQNYGYTF. Supplemented by reference TRBV5-6 and TRBJ1-2, the full variable domain reads DAGVTQSPTHLIKTRGQQVTLRCSPKSGHDTVSWYQQALGQGPQFIFQYYEEEERQRGNFPDRFSGHQFPNYSSELNVNALLLGDSALYLCASSWPGQNYGYTFGSGTRLTVV.

The chain employs TRBV7-9 and TRBJ2-3, with a weak D call TRBD1 (7 bases). Between the trimmed V and J ends, which lost 3 bases and 2 bases, there was a span of 18 bases. Germline CDR1 SEHNR, CDR2 FQNEAQ (reference sequence). This CDR3 comprises 17 residues. The CDR3 is CASSFTHRGGTTDTQYF. CDR3 coding DNA: TGTGCCAGCAGCTTTACTCACAGGGGCGGGACCACAGATACGCAGTATTTT.